These 17 T cell receptor beta chains originate from one sample sequenced in a study of response to subunit inactivated influenza vaccine. MiXCR was run by TCRdb on the RT-PCR reads, yielding one entry per CDR3 protein. The repertoire holds 710,000 or so distinct CDR3 sequences, with around 14% as singletons. The material sequenced was PBMCs from blood, taken 11 to 12 days after vaccination. The source is a man in his fifties or sixties who received an inactivated influenza vaccine.

V gene TRBV24-1 combines with J gene TRBJ2-1, with D possibly matching TRBD1 (5 bases). V dropped 2 bases and J dropped 6 bases, with 13 bases sitting between them. The CDR3 runs to 15 residues. Germline V lookup: CDR1 KGHDR, CDR2 SFDVKD. The CDR3 protein is CATSDSGRVGNEQFF. The CDR3 DNA is TGTGCCACCAGTGATTCTGGCAGGGTAGGCAATGAGCAGTTCTTC.

V is TRBV7-2 and J is TRBJ1-5; D gene ambiguous. The CDR3 runs to 15 residues. Trimming removed 1 base at V and 2 bases at J, with 9 bases between. Germline assignment: CDR1 SGHTA and CDR2 FQGNSA. CDR3 in amino acids: CASSLELPGNQPQHF. CDR3 in DNA: TGTGCCAGCAGCTTAGAGCTGCCGGGCAATCAGCCCCAGCATTTT.

This chain links TRBV10-3 with TRBJ2-2; 9 positions match TRBD1. Germline V gene sequence: CDR1 ENHRY, CDR2 SYGVKD. The trim removed 7 bases at V and 4 bases at J, leaving 7 bases unmatched. CDR3 size: 15 residues. CDR3 in DNA: TGTGCCATCACCGGGACAGGGTCGTCCACCGGGGAGCTGTTTTTT. Protein sequence: CAITGTGSSTGELFF.

This clonotype was recorded a few times. The rearrangement joins TRBV15 to TRBJ2-7; no reliable D call. Germline values: CDR1 LNHNV, CDR2 YYDKDF (reference sequence). This CDR3 has 13 amino acids. The germline V and J ends were trimmed by 0 bases and 3 bases, with 6 bases remaining between them. CDR3: CATSREVNYEQYF. For the CDR3, the DNA is TGTGCCACCAGCAGAGAGGTCAACTACGAGCAGTACTTC.

This clonotype was detected a few times. The V gene is TRBV12-3 or TRBV12-4, the J gene TRBJ2-5; weak D call: TRBD1 (5 bases). Trimming removed 8 bases from V and 5 bases from J, with 9 bases in between. This CDR3 is built from 11 residues. The CDR3 protein is CASQGRETQYF. DNA for the CDR3: TGTGCCAGCCAGGGTCGGGAGACCCAGTACTTC.

This clonotype has a handful of counts. The chain employs TRBV12-3 or TRBV12-4 and TRBJ1-3; D is uncertain. V dropped 3 bases and J dropped 0 bases, with 6 bases sitting between them. The CDR3 covers 14 residues. CDR3 sequence: CASSFISSGNTIYF. CDR3 DNA: TGTGCCAGCAGTTTTATATCCTCTGGAAACACCATATATTTT.

This clonotype was counted a few times. V and J are TRBV7-8 and TRBJ2-1; the D gene could be TRBD1 or TRBD2 (5 bases each). Germline V gives CDR1 SGHVS, CDR2 FQNEAQ. V was pared by 1 base and J by 12 bases, with 10 bases between. The CDR3 is 12 amino acids. CDR3 in amino acids: CASSLGGYGQFF. The CDR3 DNA follows: TGTGCCAGCAGCTTAGGGGGGTACGGGCAGTTCTTC. Full variable domain (missing parts from reference TRBV7-8 and TRBJ2-1): GAGVSQSPRYKVAKRGQDVALRCDPISGHVSLFWYQQALGQGPEFLTYFQNEAQLDKSGLPSDRFFAERPEGSVSTLKIQRTQQEDSAVYLCASSLGGYGQFFGPGTRLTVL.

There are a few counts of this clonotype. The chain joins TRBV6-2 or TRBV6-3 to TRBJ1-5; 10 bases line up with TRBD1. Germline CDR1 and CDR2: MNHEY and SVGEGT. The CDR3 sequence is 19 residues long. With V trimmed by 5 bases and J by 0 bases, 13 bases remained unmatched. CDR3 region: CASSLRGDRGDYSNQPQHF. The CDR3 DNA follows: TGTGCCAGCAGTCTCCGGGGGGACAGGGGTGATTATAGCAATCAGCCCCAGCATTTT.

The chain joins TRBV10-3 to TRBJ2-3, with 8 bases identical to TRBD2. Unmatched junction bases numbered 6, after V lost 6 bases and J lost 1 base. Germline loops: CDR1 ENHRY, CDR2 SYGVKD. The CDR3 sequence is 15 residues long. In nucleotides, the CDR3 is TGTGCCATCAGGGGAGGACTAGCTGGCACAGATACGCAGTATTTT. This gives the protein CAIRGGLAGTDTQYF.

This clonotype appeared once. This chain links TRBV29-1 with TRBJ2-2; D gene ambiguous. V was cut by 5 bases and J by 0 bases, with 10 bases left in between. Germline V gene sequence: CDR1 SQVTM, CDR2 ANQGSEA. This CDR3 region has 14 residues. The CDR3 loop is CSVRDHANTGELFF. As DNA, the CDR3 is TGCAGCGTTCGCGACCACGCGAACACCGGGGAGCTGTTTTTT.

The table lists this clonotype with many counts. The chain links TRBV9 to TRBJ2-3; D gene unclear. V was shortened by 4 bases and J by 5 bases, with 8 bases between the two germline ends. There are 12 residues in the CDR3. Germline CDR1 SGDLS, CDR2 YYNGEE. The CDR3 DNA reads TGTGCCAGCAGCCCCTCCCGAGATACGCAGTATTTT. It specifies CASSPSRDTQYF.

This clonotype was seen a few times. The CDR3 region is CASSYRGQGADNEQFF. CDR3 sequence (DNA): TGTGCCAGCAGTTACCGGGGACAGGGGGCGGACAATGAGCAGTTCTTC. The V and J genes are TRBV6-5 and TRBJ2-1, with 12 bases identical to TRBD1. The CDR3 is made up of 16 amino acids. The junction had 4 bases not matched to a gene; V was cut back by 2 bases and J by 5 bases. Germline lookup yields CDR1 MNHEY and CDR2 SVGAGI.

The gene calls are TRBV7-9 and TRBJ2-5; TRBD1 is a possible D gene (6 bases). This CDR3 spans 16 amino acids. The germline V gene has CDR1 SEHNR and CDR2 FQNEAQ (reference sequence). Trimming stripped 4 bases from V and 5 bases from J, with 20 bases between. The CDR3 region has the DNA TGTGCCAGCAGCTCTGAACGGGACACCGCTAGGGAGACCCAGTACTTC. The encoded protein is CASSSERDTARETQYF.

This clonotype was detected a few times. The chain is built from TRBV7-9 and TRBJ1-2; 8 bases match TRBD1. V lost 5 bases to trimming and J lost 6 bases; unmatched junction nucleotides: 8. The CDR3 contains 14 residues. Germline-derived CDR1 and CDR2 are SEHNR and FQNEAQ (reference sequence). In DNA, the CDR3 is TGTGCCAGCAGCCCGCAGGGGGCGGGCGATGGCTACACCTTC. Protein: CASSPQGAGDGYTF.

This rearrangement joins TRBV12-3 or TRBV12-4 to TRBJ2-1; D gene uncertain. V shed 4 bases and J shed 3 bases, with 10 bases lying between them. The CDR3 is 14 residues long. CDR3 region: CASSSDGVYNEQFF. The CDR3 DNA is TGTGCCAGCAGTTCGGATGGGGTCTACAATGAGCAGTTCTTC.

The chain recombines TRBV9 with TRBJ2-2; 7 bases are shared with TRBD1. Trimming took 4 bases from V and 1 from J; bases not matched to a gene: 4. The CDR3 contains 15 residues. Looked up from germline, CDR1 is SGDLS and CDR2 is YYNGEE. CDR3 region: CASSKRQGNTGELFF. Written as DNA, the CDR3 is TGTGCCAGCAGCAAGCGACAGGGGAACACCGGGGAGCTGTTTTTT.

This clonotype appeared a few times. The V and J genes are TRBV4-1 and TRBJ2-5; the D is unclear. The germline V gene has CDR1 MGHRA and CDR2 YSYEKL. The CDR3 loop spans 15 amino acids. The V and J ends lost 0 bases and 7 bases respectively, with 15 bases between them. The CDR3 loop reads CASSQEAGRRWTQYF. CDR3 DNA: TGCGCCAGCAGCCAAGAGGCAGGCAGACGGTGGACCCAGTACTTC.